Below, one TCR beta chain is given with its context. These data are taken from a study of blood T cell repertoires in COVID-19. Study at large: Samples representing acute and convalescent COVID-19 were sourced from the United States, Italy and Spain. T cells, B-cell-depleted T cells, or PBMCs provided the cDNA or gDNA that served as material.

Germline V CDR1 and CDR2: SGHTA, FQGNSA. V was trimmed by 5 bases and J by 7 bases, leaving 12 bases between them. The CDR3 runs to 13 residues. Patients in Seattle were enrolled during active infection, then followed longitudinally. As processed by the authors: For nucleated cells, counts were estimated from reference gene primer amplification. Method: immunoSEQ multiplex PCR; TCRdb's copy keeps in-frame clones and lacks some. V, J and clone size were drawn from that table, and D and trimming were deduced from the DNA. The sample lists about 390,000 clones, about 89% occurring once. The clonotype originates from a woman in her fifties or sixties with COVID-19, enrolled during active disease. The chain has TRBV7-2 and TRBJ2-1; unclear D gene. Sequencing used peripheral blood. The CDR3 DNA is TGTGCCAGCAGCATAGGCAGGTTTAATGAGCAGTTCTTC. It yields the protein CASSIGRFNEQFF.